The TCR beta chain under discussion was sequenced for a study of vaccination effects on CD4 cells after COVID-19. This clone is a singleton in its sample. The antigen remains undetermined. Sequenced by immunoSEQ multiplex PCR; TCRdb stores in-frame clones only, minus some. The table has fewer than 90,000 clones, more than 65% seen once. CDR3 size: 15 residues. Per the germline V gene, CDR1 is SGHRS and CDR2 is YFSETQ. With 1 base clipped from V and 5 bases from J, the junction kept 4 bases outside the gene matches. Under the ViraFEST assay, PBMC were stimulated with viral peptide pools so that antigen-specific CD4+ T cells expanded. Sequencing was performed afterwards. Isolating CD4+ T cells followed ten to eleven days of culture. The person had PCR-confirmed SARS-CoV-2 infection between March and December 2020.

The receptor was isolated from a human donor who had a prior SARS-CoV-2 infection. The sequences come from CD4+ T cells from PBMCs cultured with HIV peptides, collected before COVID-19 vaccination. The subset: HIV-1 Nef peptide pool negative control/reference culture. This chain joins TRBV5-1 and TRBJ1-2; 11 bases map to TRBD1. The CDR3, as DNA: TGCGCCAGCAGCTTGAAGGACAGGGGGCTGTATGGCTACACCTTC. As protein: CASSLKDRGLYGYTF.